The T cell receptor beta chain under discussion was sequenced for a study of radiation and T cells in renal cell carcinoma. Overall study results and limits: In blood, top tumor clones expanded by 2 weeks, shrinking by 4. Baseline intratumoral clonotype presence is unknown without pretreatment biopsies.

A word on this clone: Its antigen remains unknown.

The table came from immunoSEQ multiplex PCR; TCRdb's copy has only in-frame clones and leaves some out. The top ten clones hold 5% to 7.5% of a sample with about 78,000 clones, 80% to 90% of them seen once. Germline CDR1 and CDR2: SGHNT and YYREEE (reference sequence). The CDR3 length is 15 residues. With 4 bases removed from V and 7 bases from J, the gap between germline ends came to 18 bases. The sample's time point: blood 4 weeks post-SBRT, at nephrectomy. Treatment in this sample: 15 Gy SBRT to primary tumor, nephrectomy 4 weeks later. Nephrectomy followed 15 Gy stereotactic body radiation by 4 weeks.

Sample: blood, taken from a patient whose treatment included radiotherapy and nephrectomy. The TCR comes from an older woman with renal cell carcinoma. This chain joins TRBV5-4 and TRBJ2-1, with a tentative D call TRBD2 (7 bases). The CDR3 nucleotides read TGTGCCAGCAGCCTACTTCCGGGGGGCGTAAATGAGCAGTTCTTC. Translating it yields CASSLLPGGVNEQFF.